The 13 T cell receptor beta chains below were found in one sample sequenced in a study of T cells in Graves' hyperthyroidism and ophthalmopathy. The TCR beta CDR3 regions underwent amplification using RNA transcripts as the source. HTBI primers were employed in a first-round RT-PCR of the TCR CDR3. TCRdb used MiXCR to reprocess the multiplex PCR reads, holding one entry per CDR3 protein. The data show 500,000 to 650,000 distinct CDR3 sequences, around 15% seen once. Sequencing input: blood. The origin of the receptors is a woman aged 45-59 years with Graves' ophthalmopathy.

This clonotype was counted ten times or more. The CDR3 coding sequence is TGTGCCAGCACCCGGACTAGCGGGTTTCCCTACGAGCAGTACTTC. Its translation is CASTRTSGFPYEQYF. The rearrangement uses TRBV6-2 or TRBV6-3 and TRBJ2-7; 11 nucleotides match TRBD2. The CDR3 runs 15 residues. Losses at the gene ends were 7 bases for V and 2 bases for J; bases not matched to a gene: 7. The germline gives CDR1 MNHEY, CDR2 SVGEGT.

This clonotype came up a few times. V is TRBV6-1 and J is TRBJ2-1, with D maybe TRBD1 (6 bases). The CDR3 extends over 16 amino acids. Germline CDR1 reads MNHNS; CDR2 reads SASEGT. V was trimmed by 8 bases and J by 1 base, leaving 18 bases between them. The CDR3 DNA is TGTGCCAGCCACCACGCAGGGGCATTTTCCTACAATGAGCAGTTCTTC. Amino acid sequence: CASHHAGAFSYNEQFF.

This clonotype has ten or more counts. This chain links TRBV11-3 with TRBJ2-1; a possible D gene is TRBD1 (5 bases). This CDR3 spans 14 amino acids. Germline V gives CDR1 SGHNT, CDR2 YENEEA. Between the trimmed V and J ends, which lost 5 bases and 3 bases, there was a span of 11 bases. CDR3 amino acids: CASSEAGIYNEQFF. CDR3 nucleotides: TGTGCCAGCAGCGAGGCAGGGATCTACAATGAGCAGTTCTTC. Full variable domain (missing parts from reference TRBV11-3 and TRBJ2-1): EAGVVQSPRYKIIEKKQPVAFWCNPISGHNTLYWYLQNLGQGPELLIRYENEEAVDDSQLPKDRFSAERLKGVDSTLKIQPAELGDSAVYLCASSEAGIYNEQFFGPGTRLTVL.

This clonotype was detected ten times or more. This chain connects TRBV19 to TRBJ2-7; 8 nucleotides agree with TRBD2. The CDR3 totals 15 residues. Germline trimming cut 2 bases from V and 2 bases from J; bases unmatched to any gene: 5. Germline CDR1 reads LNHDA; CDR2 reads SQIVND (reference sequence). The chain's CDR3 is CASSIREGTPYEQYF. The CDR3 bases are TGTGCCAGTAGTATACGGGAGGGTACCCCCTACGAGCAGTACTTC. Together with reference TRBV19 and TRBJ2-7, the CDR3 gives the full variable domain: DGGITQSPKYLFRKEGQNVTLSCEQNLNHDAMYWYRQDPGQGLRLIYYSQIVNDFQKGDIAEGYSVSREKKESFPLTVTSAQKNPTAFYLCASSIREGTPYEQYFGPGTRLTVT.

As for this clonotype: A clone one base away is much larger, so this may be a read error. No conserved phenylalanine or tryptophan ends this CDR3, so it is likely a read error. V gene TRBV6-1 combines with J gene TRBJ2-3, with 11 bases fitting TRBD1. Germline loops: CDR1 MNHNS, CDR2 SASEGT. The V and J ends lost 4 bases and 1 base, in that order; junction bases with no gene match: 1. The length of the CDR3 is 15 residues. CDR3 sequence reads: CASSGTGGRTDTQYL. In DNA form, the CDR3 reads TGTGCCAGCAGTGGGACAGGGGGCCGCACAGATACGCAGTATCTT.

This clonotype was picked up many times. The chain combines TRBV20-1 with TRBJ1-2; 7 nucleotides agree with TRBD1. The V segment lost 5 bases and the J segment 0 bases; nucleotides outside the gene matches: 3. Germline V gene sequence: CDR1 DFQATT, CDR2 SNEGSKA (reference sequence). The CDR3 consists of 13 residues. The CDR3 spells CSALTGTNYGYTF. CDR3 nucleotide sequence: TGCAGTGCTTTGACAGGGACTAACTATGGCTACACCTTC.

This clonotype has a handful of counts. The V and J genes are TRBV6-2 or TRBV6-3 and TRBJ1-6; 7 bases are a match to TRBD1. The V segment lost 0 bases and the J segment 0 bases; nucleotides outside the gene matches: 8. The CDR3 is 19 residues long. Per germline, CDR1 MNHEY and CDR2 SVGEGT. The CDR3 region is CASSYSIGGQSSYNSPLHF. CDR3 coding DNA: TGTGCCAGCAGTTACTCGATAGGGGGCCAAAGCTCCTATAATTCACCCCTCCACTTT.

The rearrangement links TRBV12-3 or TRBV12-4 to TRBJ2-7; TRBD2 matches 15 bases. The V gene end was trimmed by 6 bases and the J gene end by 3 bases; junction bases not matched to a gene: 15. The CDR3 has 19 amino acids. The CDR3 sequence is CASSPRGGLAGGGLYEQYF. In nucleotides, the CDR3 is TGTGCCAGCAGCCCGCGGGGGGGACTAGCGGGAGGAGGGCTCTACGAGCAGTACTTC.

V and J are TRBV3-1 and TRBJ2-2; 12 bases are shared with TRBD1. CDR1 LGHDT and CDR2 YNNKEL come from the germline V gene (reference sequence). The length of the CDR3 is 18 residues. The V segment lost 4 bases and the J segment 5 bases; nucleotides outside the gene matches: 11. CDR3 sequence: CASSLTTGTGGITGELFF. CDR3 nucleotide sequence: TGTGCCAGCAGCCTAACCACCGGGACAGGGGGCATTACCGGGGAGCTGTTTTTT.

In nucleotides, the CDR3 is TGTGCCAGCAGCCTAAAGAATCAGCCCCAGCATTTT. Translated: CASSLKNQPQHF. The rearrangement joins TRBV12-3 or TRBV12-4 to TRBJ1-5; D ambiguous. Trimming took 6 bases from V and 4 from J, leaving 7 bases between them. The CDR3 is made up of 12 amino acids.

The rearrangement links TRBV7-8 to TRBJ2-1; a weak D match, TRBD1 (6 bases). Germline V gene sequence: CDR1 SGHVS, CDR2 FQNEAQ. This CDR3 region has 15 residues. V lost 1 base, J lost 2 bases, and 9 bases lay in between. The CDR3 loop reads CASSLDGGPYNEQFF. The CDR3 region has the DNA TGTGCCAGCAGCTTAGATGGGGGCCCCTACAATGAGCAGTTCTTC.

This clonotype was recorded at least ten times. This sequence joins TRBV20-1 and TRBJ2-2; TRBD2 matches 10 bases. The CDR3 contains 15 residues. V lost 2 bases, J lost 5 bases, and 5 bases stayed unmatched. Germline V gene data show CDR1 as DFQATT and CDR2 as SNEGSKA (reference sequence). Here the CDR3 DNA reads TGCAGTGCTAGAACAAGCGGGAGGGCTACCGGGGAGCTGTTTTTT. Translation: CSARTSGRATGELFF.

This clonotype was counted at least ten times. The rearrangement links TRBV6-1 to TRBJ1-5, with 7 bases that match TRBD1. Losses at the gene ends were 6 bases for V and 11 bases for J; bases not matched to a gene: 16. From germline, CDR1 is MNHNS and CDR2 SASEGT. The CDR3 spans 15 residues. The CDR3 nucleotides read TGTGCCAGCAGGGACCCTTGGGACAGACGGATGGCCCAGCATTTT. Its protein is CASRDPWDRRMAQHF.